These 28 T cell receptor beta chains originate from one sample sequenced in a study of CD8+ T cells in alopecia areata. Sequencing used cDNA as its template, made by extracting RNA and reverse transcribing it. Data came from immunoSEQ multiplex PCR; TCRdb stores just in-frame clones and leaves some out. The sample was found to contain approximately 300,000 clones, and every one recurs. Cells from pooled cutaneous lymph nodes were sorted by CD4, CD8alpha, NKG2D, NKG2ACE and other markers. Source material: CD4+ T cells sorted from a lymph node. Every receptor here comes from a C3H/HeJ mouse with alopecia areata. The strain is characterized by the MHC haplotype H2-k.

Notes on this clone: The listed genes are named as in mouse. Read sequence stops 4 residues before the CDR3 end, and the germline J gene provides the missing end. This chain connects TRBV13-2 to TRBJ2-7; maybe TRBD1 (6 bases). The CDR3 spans 14 residues. Per germline, CDR1 NNHNN and CDR2 SYGAGS (reference sequence). CDR3 protein: CASGDAGRGYEQYF. CDR3 DNA (partial): TGTGCCAGCGGTGATGCGGGCAGGGGATAT.

This clone came up a few times. Genes here carry mouse names. This CDR3 is CASSIVQGNSDYTF. CDR3 DNA, as far as it was read: TGTGCCAGCAGTATAGTGCAGGGGAACTCC. V and J are TRBV19 and TRBJ1-2, with a weak D call TRBD1 (6 bases). The read gets to within 4 residues of the CDR3 end, and the germline J gene fills in the rest. From germline, CDR1 is FNHDT and CDR2 SITEND (reference sequence). V lost 0 bases, J lost 2 bases, and 8 bases lay in between. CDR3 length: 14 amino acids.

This clone was found a few times. Any gene name here is a mouse gene name. The read terminates 4 residues before the CDR3 end, so the remaining end is supplied by the germline J gene. The V and J genes are TRBV13-1 and TRBJ2-1; perhaps TRBD2 as D (6 bases). The CDR3 covers 12 residues. Germline V gene data show CDR1 as NSHNY and CDR2 as SYGAGN. V lost 5 bases and J 5 bases, leaving 8 bases between the germline ends. The sequenced CDR3 bases are TGTGCCAGCAGGCGGGGGGATGCT. Protein product: CASRRGDA. The CDR3 in its entirety is CASRRGDAEQFF.

This clone was detected only a few times. Gene names follow the mouse nomenclature. The read stops 4 residues short of the end of the CDR3; the missing end is completed from the germline J gene. The chain carries TRBV1 and TRBJ2-5; TRBD2 matches at 7 bases. With V trimmed by 0 bases and J by 0 bases, 0 bases remained unmatched. This CDR3 region has 15 residues. CDR1 and CDR2 from the germline V gene are NSQYPW and LRSPGD (reference sequence). CDR3 amino acids: CTCSAEGGNQDTQYF. CDR3 DNA (partial): TGCACCTGCAGTGCAGAGGGGGGGAACCAAGAC.

This clone showed up just a few times. Each gene name is a mouse one. The read gets to within 4 residues of the CDR3 end, and the germline J gene fills in the rest. The rearrangement uses TRBV13-2 and TRBJ1-2; 8 bases align to TRBD1. Germline V gives CDR1 NNHNN, CDR2 SYGAGS (reference sequence). V lost 1 base, J lost 4 bases, and 6 bases stayed unmatched. CDR3 length equals 15 residues. CDR3 in amino acids: CASGDRRGRSSDYTF. The covered CDR3 bases are TGTGCCAGCGGTGATCGCAGGGGGCGAAGCTCC.

The sample holds a few counts of this clone. The gene names given are mouse names. The read ends 4 residues before the CDR3 terminus; that terminus is restored from the germline J gene. This rearrangement joins TRBV14 to TRBJ2-5; D remains unclear. Germline lookup yields CDR1 SGHDT and CDR2 FRDEAV. This CDR3 is built from 11 residues. The part of the CDR3 DNA that was read is TGTGCCAGCAGTTCCAGAGAC. Its translation is CASSSRD. The entire CDR3 sequence reads CASSSRDTQYF.

Comment on this clone: Any gene name here is a mouse gene name. The read stops 4 residues short of the end of the CDR3; the missing end is completed from the germline J gene. The chain recombines TRBV19 with TRBJ2-2; 9 bases align to TRBD2. This CDR3 has 15 residues. The germline gives CDR1 FNHDT, CDR2 SITEND (reference sequence). With 6 bases clipped from V and 3 bases from J, the junction kept 6 bases outside the gene matches. CDR3 bases read: TGTGCCAGCAAGATGGGGGGGCTGGACACCGGG. Protein: CASKMGGLDTG. The whole CDR3 protein is CASKMGGLDTGQLYF.

This clone was counted at least ten times. Genes and germline come from the mouse. The missing CDR3 end, 4 residues past where the read stops, is filled in from the germline J gene. This sample also contains other DNA sequences that code for the same CDR3. The J gene is TRBJ2-2, the V gene TRBV1, with 7 bases fitting TRBD1. The CDR3 runs to 15 residues. Germline lookup yields CDR1 NSQYPW and CDR2 LRSPGD (reference sequence). Trimming removed 2 bases from V and 0 bases from J; junction bases left unmatched: 0. The CDR3 is CTCSAQGANTGQLYF. The DNA read from the CDR3 is TGCACCTGCAGTGCACAGGGGGCAAACACCGGG.

A note on this clone: Gene names are the mouse ones. The read terminates 4 residues ahead of where the CDR3 ends, so the germline J gene completes it. The sample holds other DNA sequences that translate to the same CDR3. The chain employs TRBV5 and TRBJ2-7, with 8 nucleotides matching TRBD2. Germline V gene lookup returns CDR1 LGHNA and CDR2 YNLKQL (reference sequence). The CDR3 runs 14 residues. Partial CDR3 DNA: TGTGCCAGCAGCCAAGAAACTGGGGGTTAT. It translates to CASSQETGGY. The full CDR3 is CASSQETGGYEQYF.

Remarks on this clone: Gene and germline names: mouse. CDR3 loop: CASSHRDNQDTQYF. Incomplete CDR3 DNA: TGTGCCAGCAGCCACAGGGATAACCAAGAC. The chain has TRBV5 and TRBJ2-5, with D perhaps TRBD1 (5 bases). The read gets to within 4 residues of the CDR3 end, and the germline J gene fills in the rest. Per germline, CDR1 LGHNA and CDR2 YNLKQL (reference sequence). This CDR3 has 14 residues. V was shortened by 3 bases and J by 0 bases, with 7 bases between the two germline ends.

This clone was seen more than once but under ten times. The gene names here belong to mouse. Coverage ceases 4 residues before the CDR3 finishes, and the germline J gene fills in the end. This chain links TRBV1 with TRBJ2-2; 10 bases agree with TRBD1. The CDR3 loop spans 17 amino acids. After removal of 3 bases from V and 2 bases from J, the junction contained 6 bases not matched to a gene. Germline V gives CDR1 NSQYPW, CDR2 LRSPGD (reference sequence). The part of the CDR3 DNA that was read is TGCACCTGCAGTGCCATGACAGGGGGCTGGAACACCGGG. This encodes CTCSAMTGGWNTG. The whole CDR3 sequence is CTCSAMTGGWNTGQLYF.

This clone turned up a few times. Any gene name here is a mouse gene name. The observed sequence ends 4 residues before the CDR3 terminus, with the missing tail filled in from the germline J gene. The J gene is TRBJ2-2, the V gene TRBV5, with 7 bases identical to TRBD1. The V gene end was trimmed by 4 bases and the J gene end by 1 base; junction bases not matched to a gene: 6. Germline V gene data show CDR1 as LGHNA and CDR2 as YNLKQL (reference sequence). The CDR3 sequence is 16 residues long. The sequenced part of the CDR3 DNA is TGTGCCAGCAGCCCCAGGCCAGGGGGAAACACCGGG. Its protein product is CASSPRPGGNTG. The whole CDR3 sequence reads CASSPRPGGNTGQLYF.

Remarks on this clone: Gene and germline names: mouse. The read terminates 4 residues before the CDR3 end, so the remaining end is supplied by the germline J gene. J is TRBJ2-4 and V is TRBV31; 9 nucleotides agree with TRBD2. The CDR3 loop spans 10 amino acids. Per the germline V gene, CDR1 is GKSSPN and CDR2 is SITVG. The DNA read from the CDR3 is TGTGGGACTGGGGAAAAC. Its protein is CGTGEN. The full CDR3 reads CGTGENTLYF.

This clone was counted ten times or more. Germline and genes: mouse. The read terminates 4 residues before the CDR3 end, so the remaining end is supplied by the germline J gene. V and J are TRBV17 and TRBJ2-3; possibly TRBD2 for D (5 bases). V shed 3 bases and J shed 3 bases, with 7 bases lying between them. Germline-derived CDR1 and CDR2 are MNHDT and YYDKIL. The CDR3 loop spans 13 amino acids. The DNA read from the CDR3 is TGTGCTAGCAGTAGCCTGGGCGCAGAA. Amino acids: CASSSLGAE. The CDR3 in full is CASSSLGAETLYF.

This clone was detected a few times. Each gene name is a mouse one. Read sequence stops 4 residues before the CDR3 end, and the germline J gene provides the missing end. Other nucleotide sequences from this sample produce the same CDR3. The chain uses TRBV13-1 and TRBJ2-4, with D hard to call. In germline, CDR1 is NSHNY, CDR2 SYGAGN. This CDR3 spans 12 amino acids. This CDR3 is CASSDGGNTLYF. CDR3 bases read: TGTGCCAGCAGTGATGGAGGGAAC.

This clone has just a few counts. The listed genes are named as in mouse. The sequence runs out 4 residues before the end of the CDR3; the remainder is reconstructed from the germline J gene. The chain is built from TRBV13-3 and TRBJ2-2, with a tentative D call TRBD1 (5 bases). The CDR3 consists of 13 residues. The germline V gene encodes CDR1 NNHDY and CDR2 SYVADS. V lost 5 bases to trimming and J lost 4 bases, with 9 bases between them. CDR3 in amino acids: CASRQGGTGQLYF. The CDR3 bases that were read are TGTGCCAGCAGGCAGGGAGGCACCGGG.

In the case of this clone: Gene names are mouse gene names. The read halts 4 residues ahead of the CDR3 end, with the missing end drawn from the germline J gene. The gene calls are TRBV31 and TRBJ2-7; 8 nucleotides match TRBD2. The CDR3 spans 14 residues. The germline V gene encodes CDR1 GKSSPN and CDR2 SITVG. V shed 2 bases and J 1 base; nucleotides not matched to a gene: 4. The CDR3 sequence is CAWSADWGSYEQYF. The sequenced part of the CDR3 DNA is TGTGCCTGGAGTGCCGACTGGGGATCCTAT.

This clone was seen a handful of times. Mouse germline and gene names are used. Coverage ceases 4 residues before the CDR3 finishes, and the germline J gene fills in the end. The same CDR3 also results from other DNA sequences found in this sample. V usage is TRBV19 and J usage is TRBJ2-2, with 7 bases lining up with TRBD1. In germline, CDR1 is FNHDT, CDR2 SITEND (reference sequence). The CDR3 is made up of 15 amino acids. After removal of 5 bases from V and 2 bases from J, the junction contained 6 bases not matched to a gene. Here the CDR3 reads CASSPPGQNTGQLYF. The sequenced CDR3 bases are TGTGCCAGCAGCCCACCGGGACAGAACACCGGG.

In regard to this clone: Gene and germline names: mouse. Read coverage stops 4 residues before the CDR3 terminus; the germline J gene supplies the remainder. The same CDR3 can be traced to other DNA sequences in this sample. V usage is TRBV1 and J usage is TRBJ2-1, with a possible D match to TRBD1 (5 bases). This CDR3 has 14 amino acids. Germline CDR1 NSQYPW, CDR2 LRSPGD (reference sequence). Trimming shortened V by 4 bases and J by 5 bases, and 12 bases separated the two germline ends. CDR3 DNA (partial): TGCACCTGCAGTGGTCAGGGAAGGGATGCT. Amino acids: CTCSGQGRDA. The entire CDR3 is CTCSGQGRDAEQFF.

This clone was counted at least ten times. The gene names given are mouse names. The read ends 4 residues before the CDR3 terminus; that terminus is restored from the germline J gene. This rearrangement joins TRBV1 to TRBJ2-2, with D unclear. The length of the CDR3 is 12 residues. Trimming left V 0 bases short and J 4 bases short, with 0 bases between. Germline CDR1 is NSQYPW and CDR2 is LRSPGD (reference sequence). Partial CDR3 DNA: TGCACCTGCAGTGCAGACACCGGG. Translation gives CTCSADTG. Given in full, the CDR3 is CTCSADTGQLYF.

This clone occurred a few times. The genes are named according to mouse. The read terminates 4 residues before the CDR3 end, so the remaining end is supplied by the germline J gene. The J gene is TRBJ2-7, the V gene TRBV19; the match to TRBD1 covers 8 bases. Germline CDR1 FNHDT, CDR2 SITEND (reference sequence). After removal of 6 bases from V and 1 base from J, the junction contained 6 bases not matched to a gene. This CDR3 comprises 14 residues. The part of the CDR3 DNA that was read is TGTGCCAGCAACCTCCGGACAGGGTCCTAT. It yields the protein CASNLRTGSY. The whole CDR3 is CASNLRTGSYEQYF.

This clone showed up just a few times. Mouse gene names apply. The CDR3 is cut off 4 residues early in the read; its end comes from the germline J gene. The chain recombines TRBV13-2 with TRBJ1-1, with 9 bases fitting TRBD1. J lost 0 bases, V lost 2 bases, and 2 bases had no gene match. The germline gives CDR1 NNHNN, CDR2 SYGAGS (reference sequence). This CDR3 region has 15 residues. Partial CDR3 DNA: TGTGCCAGCGGTGAGCGGGACAGGGCAAACACA. Its protein product is CASGERDRANT. The full CDR3 sequence reads CASGERDRANTEVFF.

This clone occurred a few times. Germline and genes: mouse. Coverage ceases 4 residues before the CDR3 finishes, and the germline J gene fills in the end. This chain links TRBV19 with TRBJ1-1; 7 bases match TRBD1. The CDR3 is 15 amino acids. With V trimmed by 5 bases and J by 0 bases, 7 bases remained unmatched. The germline V gene has CDR1 FNHDT and CDR2 SITEND (reference sequence). The CDR3 loop reads CASRAGTASNTEVFF. The CDR3 DNA, read in part, is TGTGCCAGCAGGGCCGGGACAGCTTCAAACACA.

This clone was seen more than once but under ten times. Germline and genes: mouse. The observed sequence ends 4 residues before the CDR3 terminus, with the missing tail filled in from the germline J gene. This chain connects TRBV13-1 to TRBJ2-7, with D perhaps TRBD1 (6 bases). Trimming cost V 3 bases and J 2 bases, with 9 bases left between them. Germline lookup yields CDR1 NSHNY and CDR2 SYGAGN. The length of the CDR3 is 13 residues. The chain's CDR3 is CASSARGAYEQYF. CDR3 DNA, as far as it was read: TGTGCCAGCAGTGCCAGGGGTGCCTAT.

This clone was seen a handful of times. Genes and germline are mouse. CDR3 DNA, as far as it was read: TGTGCCAGCAGTACTACAGGGGGCGCGGGCTCC. It is translated as CASSTTGGAGS. The CDR3 reads in full as CASSTTGGAGSDYTF. The rearrangement uses TRBV13-3 and TRBJ1-2, with 9 bases identical to TRBD1. The read ends 4 residues shy of where the CDR3 ends; the end is completed using the germline J gene. CDR1 is NNHDY, CDR2 SYVADS, per germline. V dropped 4 bases and J dropped 4; count of bases not matched to a gene: 8. CDR3 length equals 15 residues.

This clone was observed a few times. One base away lies a much larger clone, so this may be a sequencing read error. Mouse gene names and germline throughout. The sequenced fragment ends 4 residues before the CDR3 boundary, so the rest is inferred from the germline J gene. Distinct nucleotide sequences in the sample also encode this CDR3. V usage is TRBV13-1 and J usage is TRBJ1-1; D perhaps matches TRBD1 (5 bases). The CDR3 sequence is 13 residues long. Trimming left V 4 bases short and J 0 bases short, with 7 bases between. Germline CDR1 reads NSHNY; CDR2 reads SYGAGN. Here the CDR3 reads CASSQTANTEVFF. Partial CDR3 DNA: TGTGCCAGCAGTCAGACAGCAAACACA.

This clone was seen a handful of times. Gene names are the mouse ones. From the germline J gene comes the end of the CDR3, since the read stops 4 residues before it. The sample has other DNA sequences that encode this CDR3 too. V gene TRBV13-1 combines with J gene TRBJ2-3, with TRBD2 identical over 10 bases. The CDR3 contains 15 residues. Looked up from germline, CDR1 is NSHNY and CDR2 is SYGAGN. V dropped 5 bases and J dropped 1; count of bases not matched to a gene: 4. The covered CDR3 bases are TGTGCCAGCAGGTCCGGGACTGGGGGTGCAGAA. It yields the protein CASRSGTGGAE. The full CDR3 is CASRSGTGGAETLYF.

There are a few counts of this clone. Gene and germline names: mouse. Read coverage stops 4 residues before the CDR3 terminus; the germline J gene supplies the remainder. The chain carries TRBV19 and TRBJ2-3; D is perhaps TRBD2 (6 bases). Germline CDR1 FNHDT, CDR2 SITEND (reference sequence). V dropped 0 bases and J dropped 0 bases, with 11 bases sitting between them. This CDR3 is 16 amino acids long. CDR3 sequence: CASSIALGSSAETLYF. The sequenced part of the CDR3 DNA is TGTGCCAGCAGTATAGCTCTGGGGTCTAGTGCAGAA.